These 12 T cell receptor beta chains were all obtained from the same sample, sequenced in a study of cytomegalovirus exposure and HLA in healthy donors. The study ran its PCR with 60 Vbeta and 13 Jbeta primers. Sequenced by immunoSEQ multiplex PCR; TCRdb stores in-frame clones only, minus some. This sample has about 98,000 clones, with approximately 79% found just once. The sequencing input was PBMCs. The receptor set was obtained from a male donor in good health and CMV-seronegative.

The J gene is TRBJ1-1, the V gene TRBV5-1, with D uncertain. The germline V gene has CDR1 SGHRS and CDR2 YFSETQ. The CDR3 extends over 13 amino acids. The V end lost 2 bases, the J end lost 4 bases, and 9 bases lay between the germline ends. CDR3 DNA sequence: TGCGCCAGCAGCTTTCGGTCAGGCACTGAAGCTTTCTTT. This sequence encodes CASSFRSGTEAFF. The entire variable domain, with the rest obtained from reference TRBV5-1 and TRBJ1-1, is as follows: KAGVTQTPRYLIKTRGQQVTLSCSPISGHRSVSWYQQTPGQGLQFLFEYFSETQRNKGNFPGRFSGRQFSNSRSEMNVSTLELGDSALYLCASSFRSGTEAFFGQGTRLTVV.

The J gene is TRBJ2-3, the V gene TRBV28; weak D call: TRBD2 (6 bases). The CDR3 extends over 12 amino acids. Per the germline V gene, CDR1 is MDHEN and CDR2 is SYDVKM. The V gene lost 10 bases and the J gene lost 1 base, with 9 bases spanning the gap. The CDR3 region has the DNA TGTGCCACCTCGGGGGGCACAGATACGCAGTATTTT. Its protein product is CATSGGTDTQYF.

The chain employs TRBV5-1 and TRBJ1-1; a weak D match, TRBD1 (6 bases). Between the trimmed V and J ends, which lost 2 bases and 8 bases, there was a span of 22 bases. CDR3 length equals 16 residues. The germline V gene has CDR1 SGHRS and CDR2 YFSETQ. The CDR3 nucleotides are TGCGCCAGCAGCTTAGGCTGGGTTGATATGGGGACAGAAGCTTTCTTT. It translates to CASSLGWVDMGTEAFF.

In this sample, this clone turned up a few times. CDR3 region: CATTQPGVGTDTQYF. The DNA for the CDR3 is TGTGCCACCACGCAGCCAGGGGTGGGCACAGATACGCAGTATTTT. The chain links TRBV10-3 to TRBJ2-3; possible D gene TRBD1, 6 bases. The CDR3 runs 15 residues. CDR1 and CDR2 (germline): ENHRY, SYGVKD. V was trimmed by 10 bases and J by 1 base, leaving 18 bases between them.

The rearrangement uses TRBV7-6 and TRBJ1-5, with 7 positions matching TRBD1. CDR1 is SGHVS and CDR2 is FNYEAQ in the germline V gene. This CDR3 is 14 amino acids long. Trimming took 5 bases from V and 6 from J; bases not matched to a gene: 7. CDR3 DNA: TGTGCCAGCAGCCGAGGAGGGGGCACTCAGCCCCAGCATTTT. Encoded protein: CASSRGGGTQPQHF.

Here the CDR3 DNA reads TGTGCCAGCAGGGTACAGGGTCACACTGAAGCTTTCTTT. It translates to CASRVQGHTEAFF. The rearrangement uses TRBV28 and TRBJ1-1, with D possibly being TRBD1 (6 bases). The germline V gene encodes CDR1 MDHEN and CDR2 SYDVKM. CDR3 size: 13 residues. V gave up 6 bases and J gave up 3 bases, with 11 bases separating them. The whole variable domain, filled in from reference TRBV28 and TRBJ1-1, reads DVKVTQSSRYLVKRTGEKVFLECVQDMDHENMFWYRQDPGLGLRLIYFSYDVKMKEKGDIPEGYSVSREKKERFSLILESASTNQTSMYLCASRVQGHTEAFFGQGTRLTVV.

This clone was detected only a few times. The V gene is TRBV25-1, the J gene TRBJ1-1; D might be TRBD1 (6 bases). Germline CDR1 MGHDK, CDR2 SYGVNS. The CDR3 totals 15 residues. V dropped 4 bases and J dropped 3 bases, with 15 bases sitting between them. CDR3 sequence reads: CASSGPETGDTEAFF. Here the CDR3 DNA reads TGTGCCAGCAGTGGTCCCGAGACAGGCGACACTGAAGCTTTCTTT. Looking up the rest from reference TRBV25-1 and TRBJ1-1 gives the full variable domain: EADIYQTPRYLVIGTGKKITLECSQTMGHDKMYWYQQDPGMELHLIHYSYGVNSTEKGDLSSESTVSRIRTEHFPLTLESARPSHTSQYLCASSGPETGDTEAFFGQGTRLTVV.

This clone was picked up a small number of times. The J gene is TRBJ1-1, the V gene TRBV30; the match to TRBD1 covers 10 bases. Germline V gives CDR1 GTSNPN, CDR2 SVGIG (reference sequence). CDR3 length: 14 amino acids. V lost 5 bases and J lost 5; bases outside the gene matches: 8. CDR3 in amino acids: CAWGTGTGVTEAFF. DNA for the CDR3: TGTGCCTGGGGAACCGGGACAGGGGTTACTGAAGCTTTCTTT.

CDR3 coding DNA: TGTGCCAGCAAGGGGGTCCAGGGGGGCAATCAGCCCCAGCATTTT. Its translation is CASKGVQGGNQPQHF. The J gene is TRBJ1-5, the V gene TRBV2; 7 positions match TRBD1. This CDR3 contains 15 residues. Looked up from germline, CDR1 is SNHLY and CDR2 is FYNNEI. After removal of 7 bases from V and 2 bases from J, the junction contained 8 bases not matched to a gene.

This clone has just one count. This chain links TRBV7-2 with TRBJ1-5; D unclear. Germline CDR1 reads SGHTA; CDR2 reads FQGNSA. V lost 0 bases and J 2 bases, leaving 5 bases between the germline ends. The length of the CDR3 is 14 residues. The CDR3 nucleotides read TGTGCCAGCAGCTTAGCGCAGGGCAATCAGCCCCAGCATTTT. Its protein product is CASSLAQGNQPQHF.

The V gene is TRBV27, the J gene TRBJ2-7; possible D gene TRBD1, 6 bases. CDR1 MNHEY and CDR2 SMNVEV come from the germline V gene (reference sequence). Trimming left V 4 bases short and J 5 bases short, with 9 bases between. This CDR3 spans 12 amino acids. As DNA, the CDR3 is TGTGCCAGCAGTTCCCGGGACAACGAGCAGTACTTC. Its translation: CASSSRDNEQYF.

V and J are TRBV6-5 and TRBJ1-1; 9 bases fit TRBD1. Germline CDR1 MNHEY, CDR2 SVGAGI. The CDR3 extends over 15 amino acids. The V segment lost 5 bases and the J segment 1 base; nucleotides outside the gene matches: 5. The CDR3 spells CASSNRGQGNTEAFF. The DNA of the CDR3 is TGTGCCAGCAGTAACCGGGGACAGGGGAACACTGAAGCTTTCTTT.